The 21 T cell receptor beta chains below all came from one sample that was sequenced in a study of blood T cell repertoires in COVID-19. Method: immunoSEQ multiplex PCR; TCRdb's copy keeps in-frame clones and lacks some. The sample includes about 54,000 clones, around nine tenths of them seen just once. The sample taken for sequencing was peripheral blood. The source is a human donor in a cohort sampled during active COVID-19.

The chain links TRBV5-1 to TRBJ1-2; 9 bases fit TRBD1. CDR3 length: 14 amino acids. The V and J ends lost 0 bases and 7 bases, in that order; junction bases with no gene match: 4. Looked up from germline, CDR1 is SGHRS and CDR2 is YFSETQ. CDR3 DNA: TGCGCCAGCAGCTTGGGGGACAGGGAGTTTGGCTACACCTTC. Translating gives CASSLGDREFGYTF.

The rearrangement joins TRBV4-3 to TRBJ1-1; a possible D gene is TRBD1 (5 bases). Deletions cut 4 bases from V and 1 base from J, with 10 bases between. Germline CDR1 reads LGHNA; CDR2 reads YSLEER. The CDR3 runs to 14 residues. The CDR3 sequence: CASSLGGWNTEAFF. The CDR3 DNA reads as TGCGCCAGCAGCCTCGGGGGTTGGAACACTGAAGCTTTCTTT.

This sequence joins TRBV4-1 and TRBJ1-6, with 12 bases fitting TRBD1. In germline, CDR1 is MGHRA, CDR2 YSYEKL. After removal of 4 bases from V and 9 bases from J, the junction contained 7 bases not matched to a gene. The CDR3 has 16 amino acids. CDR3 residues: CASSRGTGGASSPLHF. CDR3 bases: TGCGCCAGCAGCCGAGGGACAGGGGGCGCTTCTTCACCCCTCCACTTT.

The chain carries TRBV4-1 and TRBJ1-3; TRBD1 might be the D (5 bases). V was cut by 1 base and J by 2 bases, with 12 bases left in between. The germline CDR1 and CDR2 sequences are MGHRA and YSYEKL. The CDR3 consists of 16 residues. The CDR3 sequence is CASSQGGVTAGNTIYF. The CDR3 nucleotides are TGCGCCAGCAGCCAAGGGGGGGTGACCGCTGGAAACACCATATATTTT.

This clone was detected once. J is TRBJ1-1 and V is TRBV30; D is undetermined. Trimming took 3 bases from V and 0 from J, leaving 14 bases between them. This CDR3 is 15 amino acids long. Germline CDR1 and CDR2: GTSNPN and SVGIG (reference sequence). The CDR3 bases are TGTGCCTGGAGGGCGACACAGAATTTGAACACTGAAGCTTTCTTT. Translating gives CAWRATQNLNTEAFF.

The V gene is TRBV27, the J gene TRBJ2-7; 9 nucleotides align to TRBD2. Per the germline V gene, CDR1 is MNHEY and CDR2 is SMNVEV (reference sequence). Unmatched junction bases numbered 9, after V lost 6 bases and J lost 3 bases. CDR3 length: 15 amino acids. Written as DNA, the CDR3 is TGTGCCAGCAGCCAAGCGGGGGGCCATGTCTACGAGCAGTACTTC. Its protein is CASSQAGGHVYEQYF.

For this clone: Different DNA sequences within this sample yield the same CDR3. The chain joins TRBV5-1 to TRBJ1-2, with a weak D call TRBD1 (5 bases). V lost 4 bases and J 4 bases, leaving 11 bases between the germline ends. CDR3 length: 13 residues. Germline lookup yields CDR1 SGHRS and CDR2 YFSETQ. This CDR3 is CASSLEGAYGYTF. The CDR3 DNA reads TGCGCCAGCAGCCTGGAAGGGGCCTATGGCTACACCTTC.

The V and J genes are TRBV5-6 and TRBJ1-2; D is perhaps TRBD1 (6 bases). The germline V and J ends were trimmed by 4 bases and 5 bases, with 12 bases remaining between them. From germline, CDR1 is SGHDT and CDR2 YYEEEE. There are 13 residues in the CDR3. The CDR3: CASSTGQLYGYTF. The CDR3 bases are TGTGCCAGCAGCACCGGACAGCTGTATGGCTACACCTTC.

The V call is TRBV11-2, the J call TRBJ2-5, with D uncertain. Trimming took 5 bases from V and 0 from J, leaving 13 bases between them. Germline-derived CDR1 and CDR2 are SGHAT and FQNNGV. This CDR3 is built from 15 residues. The CDR3 DNA is TGTGCCAGCAGCCTTAGCTCTCCGAACCAAGAGACCCAGTACTTC. Translated: CASSLSSPNQETQYF.

The V call is TRBV12-3 or TRBV12-4, the J call TRBJ1-2; maybe TRBD1 (6 bases). The CDR3 spans 13 residues. V shed 5 bases and J shed 5 bases, with 12 bases lying between them. CDR3 residues: CASSPTGFYGYTF. CDR3 sequence (DNA): TGTGCCAGCAGTCCCACAGGGTTTTATGGCTACACCTTC.

The rearrangement joins TRBV7-8 to TRBJ2-7, with 9 bases fitting TRBD1. J gave up 0 bases and V 5 bases, and 8 bases lay outside the gene matches. This CDR3 contains 16 residues. Germline CDR1 reads SGHVS; CDR2 reads FQNEAQ. This CDR3 is CASSPRTGESSYEQYF. For the CDR3, the DNA is TGTGCCAGCAGCCCCAGGACAGGGGAGAGCTCCTACGAGCAGTACTTC. The variable domain in full, with the rest retrieved from reference TRBV7-8 and TRBJ2-7, is GAGVSQSPRYKVAKRGQDVALRCDPISGHVSLFWYQQALGQGPEFLTYFQNEAQLDKSGLPSDRFFAERPEGSVSTLKIQRTQQEDSAVYLCASSPRTGESSYEQYFGPGTRLTVT.

This chain joins TRBV19 and TRBJ2-7; D is perhaps TRBD2 (5 bases). Trimming pared 2 bases from V and 6 bases from J, leaving 11 bases between. The CDR3 contains 13 residues. Germline assignment: CDR1 LNHDA and CDR2 SQIVND (reference sequence). Here the CDR3 reads CASSITRVAEQYF. CDR3 nucleotide sequence: TGTGCCAGTAGTATAACGAGGGTTGCCGAGCAGTACTTC.

This clone was seen a single time. CDR3 nucleotides: TGTGCCAGCAGCCCATATACTAGCGGGGGCTCAAGGAGCTCCTACGAGCAGTACTTC. This translates into CASSPYTSGGSRSSYEQYF. The chain recombines TRBV11-2 with TRBJ2-7, with TRBD2 identical over 11 bases. The V gene end was trimmed by 5 bases and the J gene end by 0 bases; junction bases not matched to a gene: 15. The germline gives CDR1 SGHAT, CDR2 FQNNGV. CDR3 length: 19 amino acids.

The chain employs TRBV5-1 and TRBJ1-5, with 8 bases that match TRBD1. V shed 4 bases and J 4 bases; nucleotides not matched to a gene: 4. CDR3 size: 14 residues. Looked up from germline, CDR1 is SGHRS and CDR2 is YFSETQ. In DNA, the CDR3 is TGCGCCAGCAGCCCGACAGGGGCAAATCAGCCCCAGCATTTT. The encoded protein is CASSPTGANQPQHF. Filled out from reference TRBV5-1 and TRBJ1-5, the complete variable domain reads KAGVTQTPRYLIKTRGQQVTLSCSPISGHRSVSWYQQTPGQGLQFLFEYFSETQRNKGNFPGRFSGRQFSNSRSEMNVSTLELGDSALYLCASSPTGANQPQHFGDGTRLSIL.

The chain carries TRBV7-8 and TRBJ1-1; D possibly corresponds to TRBD1 (5 bases). This CDR3 contains 14 residues. Per the germline V gene, CDR1 is SGHVS and CDR2 is FQNEAQ. Trimming stripped 8 bases from V and 4 bases from J, with 17 bases between. The DNA of the CDR3 is TGTGCCAGCCATGAAGCCCCGGGGGGCACTGAAGCTTTCTTT. Translation gives CASHEAPGGTEAFF. The full variable domain, with the rest looked up from reference TRBV7-8 and TRBJ1-1, is GAGVSQSPRYKVAKRGQDVALRCDPISGHVSLFWYQQALGQGPEFLTYFQNEAQLDKSGLPSDRFFAERPEGSVSTLKIQRTQQEDSAVYLCASHEAPGGTEAFFGQGTRLTVV.

The chain joins TRBV6-2 or TRBV6-3 to TRBJ2-5, with D possibly TRBD1 on 6 matching bases. V shed 3 bases and J shed 5 bases, with 16 bases lying between them. From germline, CDR1 is MNHEY and CDR2 SVGEGT. The CDR3 length is 15 residues. CDR3 bases: TGTGCCAGCAGTTATTCGGACAGAAGGGGGGAGACCCAGTACTTC. Encoded protein: CASSYSDRRGETQYF.

In its sample, this clone was seen once. The rearrangement joins TRBV2 to TRBJ2-7; 10 bases align to TRBD2. The CDR3 has 14 amino acids. Germline loops: CDR1 SNHLY, CDR2 FYNNEI. V was clipped by 6 bases and J by 4 bases; unmatched bases: 6. The CDR3 here is CASRAGTSAYEQYF. The CDR3 DNA is TGTGCCAGCAGGGCCGGGACTAGCGCTTACGAGCAGTACTTC.

The rearrangement links TRBV4-1 to TRBJ1-5; 8 bases fit TRBD1. This CDR3 has 16 residues. The ends lost 3 bases at V and 2 bases at J; junction bases unmatched: 6. The germline CDR1 and CDR2 sequences are MGHRA and YSYEKL. In nucleotides, the CDR3 is TGCGCCAGCAGCCAGGGTGACAGGGGCGGCAATCAGCCCCAGCATTTT. It is translated as CASSQGDRGGNQPQHF.

The V and J genes are TRBV5-1 and TRBJ2-2; 8 nucleotides line up with TRBD1. V was clipped by 4 bases and J by 6 bases; unmatched bases: 8. Per germline, CDR1 SGHRS and CDR2 YFSETQ. There are 15 residues in the CDR3. The CDR3 region has the DNA TGCGCCAGCAGCATACCGACAGGGGATTCCGGGGAGCTGTTTTTT. Translating gives CASSIPTGDSGELFF.

This clone showed up just once. The J gene is TRBJ2-5, the V gene TRBV6-2 or TRBV6-3; TRBD1 is a possible D gene (6 bases). There are 15 residues in the CDR3. CDR1 MNHEY and CDR2 SVGEGT come from the germline V gene. The germline V and J ends were trimmed by 5 bases and 1 base, with 14 bases remaining between them. The CDR3 DNA is TGTGCCAGCAGTCCCGGGGAAGGGGGCCAAGAGACCCAGTACTTC. Encoded protein: CASSPGEGGQETQYF.

This clone was recorded a few times. The gene calls are TRBV6-6 and TRBJ2-7; D may be TRBD1 (6 bases). The CDR3 has 14 residues. CDR1 MNHNY and CDR2 SVGAGI come from the germline V gene (reference sequence). Trimming cost V 5 bases and J 4 bases, with 15 bases left between them. CDR3 sequence: CASSRLGTSYEQYF. The CDR3 coding sequence is TGTGCCAGCAGTCGCCTCGGGACATCGTACGAGCAGTACTTC.